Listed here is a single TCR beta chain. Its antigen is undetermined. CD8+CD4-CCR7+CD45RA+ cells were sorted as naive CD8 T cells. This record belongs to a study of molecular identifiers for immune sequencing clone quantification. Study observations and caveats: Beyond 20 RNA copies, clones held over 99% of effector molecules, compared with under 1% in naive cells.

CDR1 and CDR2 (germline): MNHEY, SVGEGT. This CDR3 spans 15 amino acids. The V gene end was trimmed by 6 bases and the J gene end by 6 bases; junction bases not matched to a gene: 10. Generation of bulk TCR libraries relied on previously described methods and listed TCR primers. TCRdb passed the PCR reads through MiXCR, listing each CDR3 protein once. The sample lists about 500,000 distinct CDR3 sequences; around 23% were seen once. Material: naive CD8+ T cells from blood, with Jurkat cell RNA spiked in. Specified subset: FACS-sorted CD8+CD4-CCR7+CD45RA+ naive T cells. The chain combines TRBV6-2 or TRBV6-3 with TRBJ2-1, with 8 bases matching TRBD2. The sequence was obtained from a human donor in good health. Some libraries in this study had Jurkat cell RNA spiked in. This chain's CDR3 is CASSLSGMVPNEQFF. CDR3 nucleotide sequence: TGTGCCAGCAGCCTTAGCGGGATGGTCCCCAATGAGCAGTTCTTC.